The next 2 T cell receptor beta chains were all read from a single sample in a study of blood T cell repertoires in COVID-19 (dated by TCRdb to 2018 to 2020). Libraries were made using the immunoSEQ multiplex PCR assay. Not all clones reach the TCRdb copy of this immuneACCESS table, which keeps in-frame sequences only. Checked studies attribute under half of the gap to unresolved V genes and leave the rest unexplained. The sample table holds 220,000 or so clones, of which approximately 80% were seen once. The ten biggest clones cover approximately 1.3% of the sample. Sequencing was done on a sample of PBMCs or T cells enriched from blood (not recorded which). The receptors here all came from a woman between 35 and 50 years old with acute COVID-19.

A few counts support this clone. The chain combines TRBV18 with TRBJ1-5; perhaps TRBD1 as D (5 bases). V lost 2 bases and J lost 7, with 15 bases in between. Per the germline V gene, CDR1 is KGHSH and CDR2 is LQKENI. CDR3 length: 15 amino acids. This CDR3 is CASSPRRAGRQPQHF. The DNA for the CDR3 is TGTGCCAGCTCACCAAGGAGGGCAGGGAGGCAGCCCCAGCATTTT.

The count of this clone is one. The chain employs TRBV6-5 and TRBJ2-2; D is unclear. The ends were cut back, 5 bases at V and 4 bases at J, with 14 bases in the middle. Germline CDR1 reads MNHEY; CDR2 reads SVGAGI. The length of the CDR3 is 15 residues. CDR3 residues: CASSRIPSGTGELFF. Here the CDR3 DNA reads TGTGCCAGCAGTCGTATCCCTTCGGGCACCGGGGAGCTGTTTTTT.